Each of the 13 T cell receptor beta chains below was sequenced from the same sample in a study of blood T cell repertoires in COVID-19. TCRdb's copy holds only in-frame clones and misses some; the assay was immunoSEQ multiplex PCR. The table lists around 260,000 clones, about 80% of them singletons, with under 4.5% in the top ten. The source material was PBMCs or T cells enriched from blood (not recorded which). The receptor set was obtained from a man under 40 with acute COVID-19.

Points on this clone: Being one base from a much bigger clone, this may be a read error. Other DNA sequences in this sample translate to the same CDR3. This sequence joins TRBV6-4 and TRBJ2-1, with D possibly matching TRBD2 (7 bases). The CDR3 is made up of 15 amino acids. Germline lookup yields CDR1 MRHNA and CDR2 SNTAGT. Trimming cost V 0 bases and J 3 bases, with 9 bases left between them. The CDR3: CASSDSGGGYNEQFF. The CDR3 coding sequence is TGTGCCAGCAGTGACTCGGGAGGGGGCTACAATGAGCAGTTCTTC.

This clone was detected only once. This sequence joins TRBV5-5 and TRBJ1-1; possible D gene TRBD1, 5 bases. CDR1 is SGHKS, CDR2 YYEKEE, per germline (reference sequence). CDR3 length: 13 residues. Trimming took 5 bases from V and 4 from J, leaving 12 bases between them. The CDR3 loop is CASSLGVSTEAFF. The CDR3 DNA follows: TGTGCCAGCAGTCTAGGGGTGAGCACTGAAGCTTTCTTT.

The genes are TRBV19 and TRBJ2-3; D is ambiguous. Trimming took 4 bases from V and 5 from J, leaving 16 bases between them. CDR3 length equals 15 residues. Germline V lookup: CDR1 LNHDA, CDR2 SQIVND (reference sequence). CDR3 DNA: TGTGCCAGTAGTACCACCTACAGCCCCCTAGATACGCAGTATTTT. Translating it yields CASSTTYSPLDTQYF. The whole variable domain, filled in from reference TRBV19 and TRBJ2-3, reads DGGITQSPKYLFRKEGQNVTLSCEQNLNHDAMYWYRQDPGQGLRLIYYSQIVNDFQKGDIAEGYSVSREKKESFPLTVTSAQKNPTAFYLCASSTTYSPLDTQYFGPGTRLTVL.

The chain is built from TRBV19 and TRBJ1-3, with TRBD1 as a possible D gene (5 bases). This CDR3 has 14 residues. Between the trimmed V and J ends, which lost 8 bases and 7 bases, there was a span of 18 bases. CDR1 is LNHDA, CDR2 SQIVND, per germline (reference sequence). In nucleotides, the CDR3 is TGTGCCAGTCATTTTCATGGGGAGGGGAACACCATATATTTT. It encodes CASHFHGEGNTIYF.

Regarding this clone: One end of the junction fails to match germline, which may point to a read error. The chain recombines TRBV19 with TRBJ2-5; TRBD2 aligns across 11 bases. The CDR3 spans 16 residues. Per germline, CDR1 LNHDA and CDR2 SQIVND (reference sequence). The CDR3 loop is CAGSMLAGGPGETQYF. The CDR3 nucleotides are TGTGCCGGTAGTATGTTAGCGGGAGGGCCCGGGGAGACCCAGTACTTC.

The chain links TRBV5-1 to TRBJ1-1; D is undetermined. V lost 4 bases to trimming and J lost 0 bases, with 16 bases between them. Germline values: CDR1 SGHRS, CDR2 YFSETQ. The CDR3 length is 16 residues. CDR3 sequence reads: CASSPEGRGLNTEAFF. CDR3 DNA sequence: TGCGCCAGCAGCCCGGAAGGTCGGGGATTGAACACTGAAGCTTTCTTT.

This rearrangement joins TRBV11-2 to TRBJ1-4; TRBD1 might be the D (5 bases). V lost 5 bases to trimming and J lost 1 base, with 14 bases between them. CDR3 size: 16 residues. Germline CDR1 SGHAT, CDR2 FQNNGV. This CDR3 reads CASSPQDRLTNEKLFF. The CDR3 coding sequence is TGTGCCAGCAGCCCACAGGACCGCCTAACTAATGAAAAACTGTTTTTT. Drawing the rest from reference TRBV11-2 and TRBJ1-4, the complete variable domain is EAGVAQSPRYKIIEKRQSVAFWCNPISGHATLYWYQQILGQGPKLLIQFQNNGVVDDSQLPKDRFSAERLKGVDSTLKIQPAKLEDSAVYLCASSPQDRLTNEKLFFGSGTQLSVL.

CDR3 in amino acids: CASRRSGGGTYEQYV. CDR3 in DNA: TGTGCCAGCAGACGTAGCGGGGGGGGAACCTACGAGCAGTACGTC. The genes are TRBV28 and TRBJ2-7; 11 bases fit TRBD2. CDR1 is MDHEN and CDR2 is SYDVKM in the germline V gene. The CDR3 covers 15 residues. The trim removed 6 bases at V and 2 bases at J, leaving 6 bases unmatched.

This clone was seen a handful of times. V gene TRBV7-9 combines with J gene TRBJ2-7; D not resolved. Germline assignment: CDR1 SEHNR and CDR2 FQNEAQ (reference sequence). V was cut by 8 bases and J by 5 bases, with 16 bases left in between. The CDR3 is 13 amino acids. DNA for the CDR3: TGTGCCAGCTCACATCCACGAACCCACGAGCAGTACGTC. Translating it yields CASSHPRTHEQYV.

CDR3 bases: TGTGCCCGACGGACAGCCTACTCTGGGGCCAACGTCCTGACTTTC. Protein: CARRTAYSGANVLTF. The chain couples TRBV2 to TRBJ2-6, with TRBD1 as a possible D gene (6 bases). Germline V CDR1 and CDR2: SNHLY, FYNNEI. This CDR3 has 15 amino acids. Trimming left V 11 bases short and J 0 bases short, with 14 bases between.

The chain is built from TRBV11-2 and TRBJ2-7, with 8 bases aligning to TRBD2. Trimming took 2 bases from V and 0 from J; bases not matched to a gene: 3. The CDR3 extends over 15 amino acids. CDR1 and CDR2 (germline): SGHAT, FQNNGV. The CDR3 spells CASSLYSGGSYEQYV. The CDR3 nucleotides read TGTGCCAGCAGCTTATACAGCGGGGGCTCCTACGAGCAGTACGTC.

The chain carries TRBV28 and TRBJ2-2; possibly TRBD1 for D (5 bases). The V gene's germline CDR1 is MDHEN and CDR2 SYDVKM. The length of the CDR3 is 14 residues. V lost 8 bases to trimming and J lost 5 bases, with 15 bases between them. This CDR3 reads CASGAMAGTGELFF. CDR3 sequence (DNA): TGTGCCAGCGGAGCGATGGCAGGGACCGGGGAGCTGTTTTTT.

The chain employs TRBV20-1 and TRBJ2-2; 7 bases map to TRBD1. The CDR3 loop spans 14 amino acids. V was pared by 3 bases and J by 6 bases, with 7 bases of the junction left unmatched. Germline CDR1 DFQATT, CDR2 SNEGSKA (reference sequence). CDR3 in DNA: TGCAGTGCTAGTGAAACAGGGGTTCCCGGGGAGCTGTTTTTT. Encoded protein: CSASETGVPGELFF.